Each of the 26 T cell receptor beta chains below was sequenced from the same sample in a study of shared clonotypes between healthy human individuals. Sequenced by immunoSEQ multiplex PCR; TCRdb stores in-frame clones only, minus some. This sample has about 2.4 million clones, with approximately 94% found just once. The sequencing input was naive CD4+ T cells sorted from blood. The sample's subset: CD45RA+ positively selected. Source of these receptors: a man between 18 and 29 years old in good health.

The chain employs TRBV21-1 and TRBJ2-5; the table's D gene call, TRBD1, was not cross checked with the DNA. TRBV21-1 is tagged as a pseudogene. The CDR3 is 13 residues long. Written as DNA, the CDR3 is TGTGCCAGCAGCACGACAGGGGAAGAGACCCAGTACTTC. Residues: CASSTTGEETQYF.

The chain has TRBV5-4 and TRBJ2-2, with 9 bases identical to TRBD1. The CDR3 spans 17 residues. The V gene end was trimmed by 0 bases and the J gene end by 7 bases; junction bases not matched to a gene: 10. CDR1 and CDR2 from the germline V gene are SGHNT and YYREEE (reference sequence). CDR3: CASSLDVGTGSGGELFF. The DNA of the CDR3 is TGTGCCAGCAGCTTGGACGTCGGGACAGGGAGTGGCGGGGAGCTGTTTTTT.

The chain joins TRBV2 to TRBJ2-5; D not resolved. The CDR3 runs to 12 residues. From germline, CDR1 is SNHLY and CDR2 FYNNEI. V lost 8 bases, J lost 5 bases, and 12 bases lay in between. CDR3 protein: CASQETAETQYF. The CDR3 DNA is TGTGCCAGCCAAGAAACAGCCGAGACCCAGTACTTC.

This chain links TRBV14 with TRBJ2-2; D is undetermined. The V gene's germline CDR1 is SGHDN and CDR2 FVKESK. The CDR3 is made up of 18 amino acids. Trimming pared 0 bases from V and 1 base from J, leaving 15 bases between. CDR3 sequence (DNA): TGTGCCAGCAGCCAAGACCGAAGTTATTGGGGGAACACCGGGGAGCTGTTTTTT. This sequence encodes CASSQDRSYWGNTGELFF.

The rearrangement links TRBV5-6 to TRBJ1-5; 8 nucleotides align to TRBD1. There are 13 residues in the CDR3. After removal of 4 bases from V and 5 bases from J, the junction contained 2 bases not matched to a gene. Germline CDR1 reads SGHDT; CDR2 reads YYEEEE. The CDR3 coding sequence is TGTGCCAGCAGCGCGACAGGGGATCAGCCCCAGCATTTT. Translating gives CASSATGDQPQHF.

CDR3 nucleotide sequence: TGTGCCAGCAGTTACCGCGGACGGCCTAACACTGAAGCTTTCTTT. Protein product: CASSYRGRPNTEAFF. The chain is built from TRBV6-5 and TRBJ1-1; the D is unclear. This CDR3 region has 15 residues. Trimming left V 2 bases short and J 2 bases short, with 12 bases between. Germline assignment: CDR1 MNHEY and CDR2 SVGAGI.

The chain joins TRBV6-1 to TRBJ1-5; D possibly corresponds to TRBD1 (5 bases). Per the germline V gene, CDR1 is MNHNS and CDR2 is SASEGT. The CDR3 runs 16 residues. V was clipped by 0 bases and J by 3 bases, with 12 bases between them. For the CDR3, the DNA is TGTGCCAGCAGTGAAGCCGGGGGTTCAGTCAATCAGCCCCAGCATTTT. Translation: CASSEAGGSVNQPQHF.

The rearrangement joins TRBV29-1 to TRBJ2-7; TRBD1 agrees at 7 bases. This CDR3 comprises 13 residues. Germline loops: CDR1 SQVTM, CDR2 ANQGSEA. J gave up 2 bases and V 4 bases, and 5 bases lay outside the gene matches. CDR3 nucleotides: TGCAGCGTTGCCGAAACAGGGGCCTACGAGCAGTACTTC. This translates into CSVAETGAYEQYF.

DNA of the CDR3: TGTGCCAGCAGCGCCGGGTCCCGGGTTCCCAATGAGCAGTTCTTC. It specifies CASSAGSRVPNEQFF. This sequence joins TRBV5-4 and TRBJ2-1; no reliable D call. V was trimmed by 4 bases and J by 6 bases, leaving 17 bases between them. The CDR3 covers 15 residues. In germline, CDR1 is SGHNT, CDR2 YYREEE (reference sequence).

There are a few counts of this clone. The genes are TRBV9 and TRBJ1-1; D might be TRBD1 (6 bases). CDR1 is SGDLS, CDR2 YYNGEE, per germline. The ends were cut back, 0 bases at V and 2 bases at J, with 11 bases in the middle. The CDR3 runs 15 residues. CDR3 sequence: CASSVVGTQNTEAFF. CDR3 bases: TGTGCCAGCAGCGTAGTAGGGACACAAAACACTGAAGCTTTCTTT.

This chain uses TRBV9 with TRBJ2-4; perhaps TRBD2 as D (5 bases). Trimming took off 3 bases at V and 1 base at J, with 23 bases between the two ends. The CDR3 is made up of 19 amino acids. CDR1 is SGDLS and CDR2 is YYNGEE in the germline V gene. CDR3 DNA: TGTGCCAGCAGCGCCCATGAGGGATTGGTCTTCGGGGCCAAAAACATTCAGTACTTC. As protein: CASSAHEGLVFGAKNIQYF.

In its sample, this clone was seen once. Other DNA sequences from this sample encode an identical CDR3 as well. The V gene is TRBV5-1, the J gene TRBJ1-5; TRBD1 matches at 9 bases. This CDR3 is built from 14 residues. The V and J ends lost 4 bases and 7 bases, in that order; junction bases with no gene match: 6. The germline gives CDR1 SGHRS, CDR2 YFSETQ. CDR3 residues: CASSAGQGGQPQHF. The CDR3 DNA follows: TGCGCCAGCAGCGCGGGACAGGGAGGCCAGCCCCAGCATTTT.

Concerning this clone itself: A much larger clone sits a single nucleotide away, making a read error possible. The chain recombines TRBV9 with TRBJ2-7; D remains unclear. The germline gives CDR1 SGDLS, CDR2 YYNGEE. The CDR3 length is 11 residues. Trimming shortened V by 4 bases and J by 0 bases, and 2 bases separated the two germline ends. The CDR3 protein is CASSSSYEQYF. As DNA, the CDR3 is TGTGCCAGCAGCTCCTCCTACGAGCAGTACTTC.

The chain recombines TRBV6-6 with TRBJ1-4; D not certain. The germline V gene encodes CDR1 MNHNY and CDR2 SVGAGI (reference sequence). Trimming removed 8 bases from V and 2 bases from J, with 15 bases in between. This CDR3 region has 15 residues. The CDR3 bases are TGTGCCAGCGAACCTGGTAGGGTCACTAATGAAAAACTGTTTTTT. Amino acids: CASEPGRVTNEKLFF.

This clone was seen just once. The CDR3 reads CASSIGPGLVTDNEQFF. CDR3 nucleotides: TGTGCCAGTAGTATAGGCCCTGGACTAGTAACGGACAATGAGCAGTTCTTC. The chain joins TRBV19 to TRBJ2-1, with TRBD2 matching 7 bases. V was pared by 1 base and J by 5 bases, with 11 bases of the junction left unmatched. The CDR3 is 17 amino acids. The germline V gene encodes CDR1 LNHDA and CDR2 SQIVND (reference sequence).

A remark on this clone: A read error may account for a junction end that differs from germline. The V call is TRBV7-2, the J call TRBJ1-6, with TRBD1 matching 8 bases. The germline CDR1 and CDR2 sequences are SGHTA and FQGNSA. The CDR3 has 14 residues. CDR3 loop: CVSSLDRGDSPLHF. CDR3 coding DNA: TGTGTCAGCAGCTTAGACAGGGGTGATTCACCCCTCCACTTT. Full variable domain (missing parts from reference TRBV7-2 and TRBJ1-6): GAGVSQSPSNKVTEKGKDVELRCDPISGHTALYWYRQSLGQGLEFLIYFQGNSAPDKSGLPSDRFSAERTGGSVSTLTIQRTQQEDSAVYLCVSSLDRGDSPLHFGNGTRLTVT.

The chain couples TRBV7-2 to TRBJ2-7; possibly TRBD2 for D (5 bases). The germline V gene has CDR1 SGHTA and CDR2 FQGNSA. The CDR3 runs to 13 residues. V gave up 0 bases and J gave up 5 bases, with 8 bases separating them. The CDR3 protein is CASSLAVSDEQYF. DNA for the CDR3: TGTGCCAGCAGCTTAGCAGTTAGCGACGAGCAGTACTTC.

Turning to this clone: Other DNA sequences in the sample encode the same CDR3. V gene TRBV7-9 combines with J gene TRBJ2-3; 10 positions match TRBD2. Per the germline V gene, CDR1 is SEHNR and CDR2 is FQNEAQ (reference sequence). Trimming at V came to 1 base and at J to 3 bases, leaving 1 base not matched to a gene. This CDR3 is built from 15 residues. The CDR3 DNA follows: TGTGCCAGCAGCTTAGGGACTAGCGGTACAGATACGCAGTATTTT. Protein product: CASSLGTSGTDTQYF. Looking up the rest from reference TRBV7-9 and TRBJ2-3 gives the full variable domain: DTGVSQNPRHKITKRGQNVTFRCDPISEHNRLYWYRQTLGQGPEFLTYFQNEAQLEKSRLLSDRFSAERPKGSFSTLEIQRTEQGDSAMYLCASSLGTSGTDTQYFGPGTRLTVL.

The chain carries TRBV6-5 and TRBJ2-7; D not resolved. Trimming removed 5 bases from V and 2 bases from J, with 10 bases in between. CDR1 and CDR2 from the germline V gene are MNHEY and SVGAGI. This CDR3 has 13 residues. In DNA form, the CDR3 reads TGTGCCAGCAGTAGCTTAGGACCCTACGAGCAGTACTTC. Protein product: CASSSLGPYEQYF.

The CDR3 DNA follows: TGTGCCAGCAGACCCCGACAGGGCGGCGAGCAGTACTTC. The encoded protein is CASRPRQGGEQYF. The chain uses TRBV6-1 and TRBJ2-7; 7 bases line up with TRBD1. The germline gives CDR1 MNHNS, CDR2 SASEGT. The CDR3 is made up of 13 amino acids. V lost 6 bases to trimming and J lost 6 bases; unmatched junction nucleotides: 8.

The chain is built from TRBV7-9 and TRBJ2-5, with TRBD1 matching 7 bases. Germline lookup yields CDR1 SEHNR and CDR2 FQNEAQ (reference sequence). The CDR3 length is 16 residues. The ends lost 7 bases at V and 5 bases at J; junction bases unmatched: 16. Here the CDR3 DNA reads TGTGCCAGCACCACGCAGGCCCAGACAGGGACCGAGACCCAGTACTTC. Translation gives CASTTQAQTGTETQYF.

V and J are TRBV29-1 and TRBJ2-2, with 9 bases that match TRBD2. The ends lost 5 bases at V and 4 bases at J; junction bases unmatched: 11. The CDR3 runs to 16 residues. The germline gives CDR1 SQVTM, CDR2 ANQGSEA. The CDR3 spells CSVPRREGLGTGELFF. The CDR3 DNA sequence: TGCAGCGTTCCTCGGCGGGAGGGCCTCGGCACCGGGGAGCTGTTTTTT.

The chain links TRBV7-8 to TRBJ2-1; 7 nucleotides line up with TRBD1. This CDR3 has 15 amino acids. CDR1 is SGHVS, CDR2 FQNEAQ, per germline. J lost 7 bases, V lost 8 bases, and 14 bases had no gene match. Here the CDR3 DNA reads TGTGCCAGCGGCAAGAGACAGGGTATTTGGAATGAGCAGTTCTTC. Its translation: CASGKRQGIWNEQFF.

This rearrangement joins TRBV5-1 to TRBJ2-5; the match to TRBD1 covers 8 bases. Germline-derived CDR1 and CDR2 are SGHRS and YFSETQ. The CDR3 covers 14 residues. V dropped 4 bases and J dropped 2; count of bases not matched to a gene: 4. The DNA for the CDR3 is TGCGCCAGCAGCCCGGGACAGGCGCAAGAGACCCAGTACTTC. Amino acid sequence: CASSPGQAQETQYF.

This chain joins TRBV7-2 and TRBJ1-2; D call uncertain. Germline lookup yields CDR1 SGHTA and CDR2 FQGNSA. The CDR3 is 14 residues long. V gave up 3 bases and J gave up 4 bases, with 12 bases separating them. CDR3 residues: CASSFYPSSYGYTF. In DNA, the CDR3 is TGTGCCAGCAGCTTTTATCCCAGTTCCTATGGCTACACCTTC.

The chain employs TRBV7-2 and TRBJ2-7; a weak D match, TRBD2 (6 bases). This CDR3 region has 16 residues. Germline CDR1 and CDR2: SGHTA and FQGNSA. V lost 4 bases, J lost 0 bases, and 16 bases lay in between. The CDR3 DNA sequence: TGTGCCAGCAGCTCGTCCATCTCCGGGAGCTCCTACGAGCAGTACTTC. Residues: CASSSSISGSSYEQYF.